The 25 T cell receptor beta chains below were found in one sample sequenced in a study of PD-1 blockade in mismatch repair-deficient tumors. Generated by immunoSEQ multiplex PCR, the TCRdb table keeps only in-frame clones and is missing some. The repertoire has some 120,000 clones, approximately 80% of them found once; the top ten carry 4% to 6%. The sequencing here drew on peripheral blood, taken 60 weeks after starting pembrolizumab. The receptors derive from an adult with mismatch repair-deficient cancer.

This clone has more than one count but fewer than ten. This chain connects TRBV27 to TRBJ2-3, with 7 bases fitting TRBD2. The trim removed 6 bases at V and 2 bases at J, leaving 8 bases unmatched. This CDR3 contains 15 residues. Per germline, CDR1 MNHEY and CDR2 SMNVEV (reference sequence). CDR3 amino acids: CASRLRAGPTDTQYF. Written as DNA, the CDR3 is TGTGCCAGCAGACTAAGAGCGGGGCCCACAGATACGCAGTATTTT.

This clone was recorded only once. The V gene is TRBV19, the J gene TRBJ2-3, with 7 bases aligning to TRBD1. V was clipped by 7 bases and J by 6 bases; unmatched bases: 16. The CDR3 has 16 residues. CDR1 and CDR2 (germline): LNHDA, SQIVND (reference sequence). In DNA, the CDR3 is TGTGCCAGTACCTTAGGGGGCAGGGAGTTAGGGGATACGCAGTATTTT. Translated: CASTLGGRELGDTQYF.

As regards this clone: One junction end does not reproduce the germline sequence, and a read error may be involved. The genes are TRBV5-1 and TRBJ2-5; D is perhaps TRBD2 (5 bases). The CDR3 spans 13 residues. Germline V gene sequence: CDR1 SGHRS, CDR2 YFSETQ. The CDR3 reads CASSLSSEAEAHF. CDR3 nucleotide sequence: TGCGCCAGCAGCCTGTCAAGTGAAGCGGAGGCACACTTC.

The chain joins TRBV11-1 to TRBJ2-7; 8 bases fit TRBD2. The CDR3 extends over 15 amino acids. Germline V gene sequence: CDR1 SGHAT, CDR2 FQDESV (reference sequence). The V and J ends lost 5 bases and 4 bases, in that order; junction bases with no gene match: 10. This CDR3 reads CASSTRGGLKYEQYF. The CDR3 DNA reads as TGTGCCAGCAGCACCCGCGGGGGGCTGAAGTACGAGCAGTACTTC.

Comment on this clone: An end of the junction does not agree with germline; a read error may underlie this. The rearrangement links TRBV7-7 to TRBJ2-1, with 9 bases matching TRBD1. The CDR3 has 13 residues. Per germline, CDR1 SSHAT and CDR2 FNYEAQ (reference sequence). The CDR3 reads CASSRDRDNEQFF. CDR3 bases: TGTGCTAGCAGCCGGGACAGGGACAATGAGCAGTTCTTC. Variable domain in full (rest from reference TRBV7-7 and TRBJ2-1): GAGVSQSPRYKVTKRGQDVTLRCDPISSHATLYWYQQALGQGPEFLTYFNYEAQPDKSGLPSDRFSAERPEGSISTLTIQRTEQRDSAMYRCASSRDRDNEQFFGPGTRLTVL.

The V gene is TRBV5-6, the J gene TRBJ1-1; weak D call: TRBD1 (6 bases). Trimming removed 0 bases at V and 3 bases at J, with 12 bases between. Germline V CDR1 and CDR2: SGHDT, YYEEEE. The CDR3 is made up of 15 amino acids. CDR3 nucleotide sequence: TGTGCCAGCAGCTTGGTTGGGGGGGCCGACACTGAAGCTTTCTTT. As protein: CASSLVGGADTEAFF.

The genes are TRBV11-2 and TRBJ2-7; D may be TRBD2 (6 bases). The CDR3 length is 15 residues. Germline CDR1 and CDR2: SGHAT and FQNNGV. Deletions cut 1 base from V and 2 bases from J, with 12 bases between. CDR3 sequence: CASSLGDLTTYEQYF. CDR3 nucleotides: TGTGCCAGCAGCTTAGGGGACTTAACAACCTACGAGCAGTACTTC. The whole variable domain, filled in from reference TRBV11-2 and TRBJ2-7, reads EAGVAQSPRYKIIEKRQSVAFWCNPISGHATLYWYQQILGQGPKLLIQFQNNGVVDDSQLPKDRFSAERLKGVDSTLKIQPAKLEDSAVYLCASSLGDLTTYEQYFGPGTRLTVT.

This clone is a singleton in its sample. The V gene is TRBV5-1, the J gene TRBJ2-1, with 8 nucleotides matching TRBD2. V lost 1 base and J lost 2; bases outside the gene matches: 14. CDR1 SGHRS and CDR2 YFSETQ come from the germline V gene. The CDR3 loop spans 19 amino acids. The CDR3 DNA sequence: TGCGCCAGCAGCTTGTCCTATGGACCGAAGCGGGAGCCCTACAATGAGCAGTTCTTC. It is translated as CASSLSYGPKREPYNEQFF.

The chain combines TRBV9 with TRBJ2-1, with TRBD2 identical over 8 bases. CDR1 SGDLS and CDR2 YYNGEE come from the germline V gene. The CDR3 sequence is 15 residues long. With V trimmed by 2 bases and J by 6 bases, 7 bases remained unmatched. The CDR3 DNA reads TGTGCCAGCAGCGTTAGCGGGAAGGACTCCAATGAGCAGTTCTTC. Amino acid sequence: CASSVSGKDSNEQFF.

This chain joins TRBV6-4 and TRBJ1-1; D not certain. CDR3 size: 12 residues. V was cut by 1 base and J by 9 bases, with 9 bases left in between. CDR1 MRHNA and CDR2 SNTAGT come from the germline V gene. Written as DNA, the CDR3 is TGTGCCAGCAGTGACTTCCTAGGGCAAGCTTTCTTT. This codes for CASSDFLGQAFF.

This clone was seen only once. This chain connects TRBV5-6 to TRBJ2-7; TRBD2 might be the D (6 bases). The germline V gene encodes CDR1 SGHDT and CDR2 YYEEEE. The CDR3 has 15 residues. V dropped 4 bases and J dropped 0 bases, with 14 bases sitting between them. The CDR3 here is CASSPPLGSSYEQYF. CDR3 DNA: TGTGCCAGCAGCCCGCCGCTCGGGAGCTCCTACGAGCAGTACTTC.

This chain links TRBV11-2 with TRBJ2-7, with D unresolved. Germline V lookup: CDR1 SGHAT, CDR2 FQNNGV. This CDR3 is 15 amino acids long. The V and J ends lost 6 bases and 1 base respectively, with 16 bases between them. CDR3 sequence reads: CASRPYLDGSYEQYF. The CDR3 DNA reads TGTGCCAGCAGACCCTACTTAGACGGGTCCTACGAGCAGTACTTC.

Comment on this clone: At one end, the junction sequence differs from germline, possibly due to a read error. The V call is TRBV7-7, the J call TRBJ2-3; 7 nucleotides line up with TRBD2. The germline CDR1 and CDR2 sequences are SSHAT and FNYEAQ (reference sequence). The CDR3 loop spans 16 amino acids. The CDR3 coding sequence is TGTGCTAGCAGCTTAGACCCAGCGGGGACCACAGATACGCAGTATTTT. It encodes CASSLDPAGTTDTQYF.

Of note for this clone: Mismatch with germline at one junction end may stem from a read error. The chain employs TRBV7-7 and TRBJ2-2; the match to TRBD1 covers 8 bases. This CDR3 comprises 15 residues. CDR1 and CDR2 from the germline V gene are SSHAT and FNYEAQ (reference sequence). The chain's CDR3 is CASSRTGSDTGELFF. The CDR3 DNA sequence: TGTGCTAGCAGCCGGACAGGGTCGGATACCGGGGAGCTGTTTTTT.

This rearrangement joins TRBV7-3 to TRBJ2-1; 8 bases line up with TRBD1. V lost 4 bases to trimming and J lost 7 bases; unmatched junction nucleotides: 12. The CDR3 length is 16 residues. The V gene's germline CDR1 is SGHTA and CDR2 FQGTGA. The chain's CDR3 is CASSSYRGTQANEQFF. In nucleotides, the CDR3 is TGTGCCAGCAGCTCCTACAGGGGGACACAAGCGAATGAGCAGTTCTTC.

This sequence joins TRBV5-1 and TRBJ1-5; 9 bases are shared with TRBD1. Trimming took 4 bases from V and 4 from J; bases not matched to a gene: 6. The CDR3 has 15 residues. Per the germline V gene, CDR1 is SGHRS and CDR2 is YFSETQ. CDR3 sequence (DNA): TGCGCCAGCAGCGCCGGGACAGGGACAAATCAGCCCCAGCATTTT. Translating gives CASSAGTGTNQPQHF.

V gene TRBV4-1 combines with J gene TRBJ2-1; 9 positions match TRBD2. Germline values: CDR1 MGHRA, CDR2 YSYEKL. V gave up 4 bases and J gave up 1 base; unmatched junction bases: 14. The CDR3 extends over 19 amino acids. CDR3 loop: CASSPSDIIAGASYNEQFF. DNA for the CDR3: TGCGCCAGCAGCCCATCGGACATAATAGCGGGAGCGTCCTACAATGAGCAGTTCTTC.

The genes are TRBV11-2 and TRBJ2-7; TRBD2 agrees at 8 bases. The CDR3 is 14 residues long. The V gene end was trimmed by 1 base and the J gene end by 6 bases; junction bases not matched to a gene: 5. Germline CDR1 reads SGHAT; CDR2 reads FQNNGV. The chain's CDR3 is CASSLGTSKGEQYF. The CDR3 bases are TGTGCCAGCAGCTTAGGGACTAGCAAGGGCGAGCAGTACTTC. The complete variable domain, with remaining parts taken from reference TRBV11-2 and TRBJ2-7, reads EAGVAQSPRYKIIEKRQSVAFWCNPISGHATLYWYQQILGQGPKLLIQFQNNGVVDDSQLPKDRFSAERLKGVDSTLKIQPAKLEDSAVYLCASSLGTSKGEQYFGPGTRLTVT.

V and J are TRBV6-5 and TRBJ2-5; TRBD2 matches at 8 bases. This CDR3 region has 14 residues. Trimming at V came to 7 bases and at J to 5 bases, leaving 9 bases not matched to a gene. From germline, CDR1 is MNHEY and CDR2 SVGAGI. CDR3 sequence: CASTNREGAETQYF. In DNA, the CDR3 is TGTGCCAGCACCAACCGGGAGGGTGCGGAGACCCAGTACTTC.

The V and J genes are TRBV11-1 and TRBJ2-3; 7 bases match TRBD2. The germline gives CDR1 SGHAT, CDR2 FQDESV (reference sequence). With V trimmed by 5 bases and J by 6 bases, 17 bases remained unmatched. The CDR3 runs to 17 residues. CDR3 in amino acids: CASSLGPSGLYKDTQYF. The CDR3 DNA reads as TGTGCCAGCAGCCTAGGCCCTAGCGGCCTTTATAAGGATACGCAGTATTTT.

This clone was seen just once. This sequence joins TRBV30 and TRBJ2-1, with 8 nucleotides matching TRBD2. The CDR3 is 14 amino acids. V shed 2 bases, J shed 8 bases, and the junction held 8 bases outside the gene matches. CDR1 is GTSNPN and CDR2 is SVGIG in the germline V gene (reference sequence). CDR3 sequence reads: CAWSPEEREYEQFF. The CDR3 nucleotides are TGTGCCTGGAGTCCCGAGGAGCGGGAGTATGAGCAGTTCTTC.

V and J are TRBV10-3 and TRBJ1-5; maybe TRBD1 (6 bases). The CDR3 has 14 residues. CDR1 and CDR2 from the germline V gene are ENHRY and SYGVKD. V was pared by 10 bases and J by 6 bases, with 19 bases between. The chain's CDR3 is CATQGSGEFQPQHF. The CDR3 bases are TGTGCCACCCAGGGGTCGGGGGAGTTTCAGCCCCAGCATTTT.

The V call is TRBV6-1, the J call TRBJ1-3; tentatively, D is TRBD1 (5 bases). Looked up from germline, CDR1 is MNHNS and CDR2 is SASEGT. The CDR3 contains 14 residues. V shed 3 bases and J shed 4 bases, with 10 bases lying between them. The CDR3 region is CASSEAGDGNTIYF. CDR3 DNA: TGTGCCAGCAGTGAGGCGGGGGACGGAAACACCATATATTTT.

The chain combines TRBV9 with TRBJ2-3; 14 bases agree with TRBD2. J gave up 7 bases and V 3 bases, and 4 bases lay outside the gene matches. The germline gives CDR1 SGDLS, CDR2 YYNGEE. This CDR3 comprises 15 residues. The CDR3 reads CASSEGLAGVNTQYF. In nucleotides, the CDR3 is TGTGCCAGCAGCGAGGGACTAGCGGGAGTAAATACGCAGTATTTT.

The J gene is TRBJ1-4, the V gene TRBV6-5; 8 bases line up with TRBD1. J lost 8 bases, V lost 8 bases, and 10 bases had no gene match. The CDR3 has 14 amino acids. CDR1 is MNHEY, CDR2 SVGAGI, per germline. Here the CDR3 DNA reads TGTGCCAGCCGCAAACAGGGGGGACTCGAAAAACTGTTTTTT. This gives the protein CASRKQGGLEKLFF.